This T cell receptor beta chain originates from a study of blood T cell repertoires in COVID-19. Study overall: The United States, Italy and Spain supplied acute and convalescent COVID-19 samples. PBMCs, B-cell-depleted T cells, or T cells provided the cDNA or gDNA that made up the material.

How the authors handled the data: Estimates of nucleated cell counts were drawn from the amplification of reference gene primers. Profiling relied on immunoSEQ multiplex PCR, and the TCRdb table lists in-frame clones only, not all of them. That table is the source of V, J and clone size, and D and trimming were worked out from the DNA. The sample records roughly 98,000 clones, around four fifths being singletons. The J segment lost 4 bases and the V segment lost 2 bases, leaving 6 bases of the junction unmatched. The germline V gene encodes CDR1 SGHTA and CDR2 FQGNSA. The CDR3 sequence is 15 residues long.

Material for sequencing was peripheral blood. This receptor was identified in a human donor in a cohort sampled during active COVID-19. The chain uses TRBV7-2 and TRBJ1-1; 8 bases line up with TRBD1. The CDR3 region has the DNA TGTGCCAGCAGCTTACTAGCTACAGGGGGCACTGAAGCTTTCTTT. It translates to CASSLLATGGTEAFF.